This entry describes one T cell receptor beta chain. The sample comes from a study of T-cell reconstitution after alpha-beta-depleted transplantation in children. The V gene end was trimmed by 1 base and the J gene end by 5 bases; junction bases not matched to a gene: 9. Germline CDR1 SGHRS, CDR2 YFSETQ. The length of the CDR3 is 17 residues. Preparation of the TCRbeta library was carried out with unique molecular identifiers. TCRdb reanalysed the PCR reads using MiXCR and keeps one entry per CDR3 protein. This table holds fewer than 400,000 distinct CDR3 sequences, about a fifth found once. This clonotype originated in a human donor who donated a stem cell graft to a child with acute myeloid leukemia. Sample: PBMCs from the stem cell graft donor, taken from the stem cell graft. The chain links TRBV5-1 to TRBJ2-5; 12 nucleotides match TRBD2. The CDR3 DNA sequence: TGCGCCAGCAGCTTGTATTTGACTAGCGGGAGTAGGGAGACCCAGTACTTC. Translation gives CASSLYLTSGSRETQYF.